The 8 T cell receptor beta chains listed next were all sequenced from one sample in a study of blood T cell repertoires in COVID-19. Using immunoSEQ multiplex PCR, the repertoire was profiled, and TCRdb retains in-frame clones only, with some absent. The sample shows 200,000 to 250,000 clones, about 86% of them seen only once. The sample consisted of PBMCs or T cells enriched from blood (not recorded which). The receptors derive from a woman aged 50 to 60 with acute COVID-19.

This clone was counted once. V gene TRBV7-2 combines with J gene TRBJ2-5; 7 bases agree with TRBD1. V dropped 7 bases and J dropped 4; count of bases not matched to a gene: 9. CDR1 SGHTA and CDR2 FQGNSA come from the germline V gene. The CDR3 spans 14 residues. CDR3 in amino acids: CASNLGGRGETQYF. CDR3 DNA sequence: TGTGCCAGCAATCTAGGGGGCCGTGGAGAGACCCAGTACTTC.

V usage is TRBV7-9 and J usage is TRBJ2-7; 10 bases fit TRBD1. The CDR3 has 13 amino acids. V lost 4 bases, J lost 6 bases, and 3 bases stayed unmatched. Germline V gene data show CDR1 as SEHNR and CDR2 as FQNEAQ (reference sequence). CDR3 region: CASSSRQGAEQYF. CDR3 sequence (DNA): TGTGCCAGCAGCTCCAGACAGGGGGCCGAGCAGTACTTC.

The chain employs TRBV6-2 or TRBV6-3 and TRBJ1-2; D remains unclear. The CDR3 has 20 amino acids. The V gene lost 4 bases and the J gene lost 0 bases, with 27 bases spanning the gap. Per the germline V gene, CDR1 is MNHEY and CDR2 is SVGEGT. Here the CDR3 DNA reads TGTGCCAGCAGTTCTCTTTGGGCCCAAACGGCGACGTTAGCTAACTATGGCTACACCTTC. This gives the protein CASSSLWAQTATLANYGYTF.

The chain recombines TRBV5-4 with TRBJ1-4, with 9 bases aligning to TRBD1. Germline trimming cut 4 bases from V and 8 bases from J; bases unmatched to any gene: 9. Germline CDR1 and CDR2: SGHNT and YYREEE (reference sequence). This CDR3 spans 15 amino acids. CDR3: CASSSPGQGVEKLFF. CDR3 DNA sequence: TGTGCCAGCAGCAGTCCGGGACAGGGTGTCGAAAAACTGTTTTTT.

The gene calls are TRBV9 and TRBJ1-5; a possible D gene is TRBD1 (5 bases). Germline V lookup: CDR1 SGDLS, CDR2 YYNGEE. The CDR3 is 15 residues long. Between the trimmed V and J ends, which lost 0 bases and 5 bases, there was a span of 12 bases. CDR3 sequence: CASSVAWGGDQPQHF. The CDR3 region has the DNA TGTGCCAGCAGCGTAGCCTGGGGGGGGGATCAGCCCCAGCATTTT. The variable domain in full, completed from reference TRBV9 and TRBJ1-5, reads DSGVTQTPKHLITATGQRVTLRCSPRSGDLSVYWYQQSLDQGLQFLIQYYNGEERAKGNILERFSAQQFPDLHSELNLSSLELGDSALYFCASSVAWGGDQPQHFGDGTRLSIL.

The rearrangement joins TRBV24-1 to TRBJ1-2; 9 bases are a match to TRBD1. V shed 3 bases and J 6 bases; nucleotides not matched to a gene: 4. Germline lookup yields CDR1 KGHDR and CDR2 SFDVKD. CDR3 length: 14 amino acids. The CDR3 sequence is CATSDPRTGDGYTF. The CDR3 DNA sequence: TGTGCCACCAGTGATCCCAGGACAGGGGATGGCTACACCTTC.

The J gene is TRBJ2-3, the V gene TRBV7-8; D possibly corresponds to TRBD2 (5 bases). With 5 bases removed from V and 1 base from J, the gap between germline ends came to 13 bases. The CDR3 contains 15 residues. Germline assignment: CDR1 SGHVS and CDR2 FQNEAQ. The CDR3: CASSLGQRRTDTQYF. For the CDR3, the DNA is TGTGCCAGCAGCCTAGGTCAGCGGCGCACAGATACGCAGTATTTT.

The gene calls are TRBV9 and TRBJ2-7; the D gene is possibly TRBD1 (5 bases). Trimming cost V 3 bases and J 3 bases, with 19 bases left between them. Germline CDR1 reads SGDLS; CDR2 reads YYNGEE. The CDR3 covers 16 residues. CDR3 sequence reads: CASSGDPAPGCYEQYF. The CDR3 region has the DNA TGTGCCAGCAGCGGAGACCCTGCTCCAGGGTGCTACGAGCAGTACTTC.